The clone carrying this T cell receptor beta chain was detected only once. Its specificity is unknown. The sample belongs to a study of T cell repertoires and Cas9 in healthy adults. Study details: CD4 and CD8 compartments: SpCas9-reactive T cells profiled for potency, cytotoxicity, lineage. The study's findings and limits: In vitro, SpCas9-reactive Tregs were reported to curb effector T cell proliferation and function.

Libraries were prepared by immunoSEQ multiplex PCR; TCRdb keeps only in-frame clonotypes and omits some of them. The sample lists tens of thousands of clones; 80% to 95% were seen once. The source is a human donor in good health. Sequenced sample: CD4+ effector T cells (CD127+, CD25-, CD137-, CD154-) from PBMCs; culture status not recorded.

CDR3 DNA: TGTGCCAGCAGCGTAACGGGGGGCGTTGGAAACACCATATATTTT. As protein: CASSVTGGVGNTIYF. The rearrangement links TRBV9 to TRBJ1-3; weak D call: TRBD1 (6 bases). CDR1 SGDLS and CDR2 YYNGEE come from the germline V gene. CDR3 length equals 15 residues. Deletions cut 1 base from V and 3 bases from J, with 11 bases between.